These 27 T cell receptor beta chains share one sample of origin, sequenced in a study of human T cells and chemical hapten exposure. Time point specified: healthy volunteer bleed at 6 weeks. The authors extracted total RNA from unfractionated whole blood. One entry per CDR3 protein, called by TCRdb with MiXCR from the RACE reads. The sample lists about 65,000 distinct CDR3 sequences; around 6.5% were seen once. The sequenced material came from whole blood. The receptors were gathered from a female donor in good health. Some clones in this sample may be carry-over from other donors' samples.

The sample holds a few counts of this clonotype. The chain has TRBV11-2 and TRBJ1-1; a possible D gene is TRBD1 (6 bases). This CDR3 spans 12 amino acids. V lost 5 bases and J 14 bases, leaving 18 bases between the germline ends. From germline, CDR1 is SGHAT and CDR2 FQNNGV. DNA for the CDR3: TGTGCCAGCAGCACCACGGACAGCCTTGGCTTCTTT. Protein: CASSTTDSLGFF.

The chain employs TRBV7-9 and TRBJ1-1; the D is unclear. This CDR3 has 17 amino acids. Germline CDR1 and CDR2: SEHNR and FQNEAQ (reference sequence). The V and J ends lost 6 bases and 5 bases respectively, with 25 bases between them. The CDR3 sequence: CASRWVLGGRLGTEAFF. The CDR3 nucleotides read TGTGCCAGCAGGTGGGTCCTTGGCGGCCGCTTAGGGACTGAAGCTTTCTTT.

The chain links TRBV18 to TRBJ1-1; D might be TRBD1 (6 bases). V was shortened by 7 bases and J by 8 bases, with 17 bases between the two germline ends. The CDR3 loop spans 13 amino acids. Per germline, CDR1 KGHSH and CDR2 LQKENI. CDR3 in DNA: TGTGCCAGCTACCAAGGGAGGGGACAAGAAGCTTTCTTT. Amino acid sequence: CASYQGRGQEAFF.

This clonotype was seen repeatedly, ten times or more. This chain joins TRBV29-1 and TRBJ2-7; D may be TRBD1 (6 bases). Trimming shortened V by 4 bases and J by 4 bases, and 14 bases separated the two germline ends. This CDR3 is built from 13 residues. Germline CDR1 SQVTM, CDR2 ANQGSEA. CDR3 amino acids: CSVGGSQGYEQYF. In nucleotides, the CDR3 is TGCAGCGTTGGGGGCAGTCAGGGGTACGAGCAGTACTTC.

This clonotype was detected only a few times. The CDR3 nucleotides are TGTGCCAGCAGGACTAGCGGGAGAACCACAGATACGCAGTATTTT. Protein sequence: CASRTSGRTTDTQYF. The rearrangement uses TRBV2 and TRBJ2-3; 12 bases are a match to TRBD2. Per the germline V gene, CDR1 is SNHLY and CDR2 is FYNNEI. The CDR3 spans 15 residues. V shed 6 bases, J shed 2 bases, and the junction held 3 bases outside the gene matches.

Only a few counts were recorded for this clonotype. J is TRBJ2-3 and V is TRBV7-9, with D maybe TRBD1 (5 bases). Trimming took 1 base from V and 4 from J, leaving 15 bases between them. Per germline, CDR1 SEHNR and CDR2 FQNEAQ (reference sequence). The CDR3 sequence is 16 residues long. The CDR3 DNA is TGTGCCAGCAGCTTAGGCGCAGCCAGGGTGCCAGATACGCAGTATTTT. Its protein is CASSLGAARVPDTQYF.

The table lists this clonotype with many counts. The chain employs TRBV20-1 and TRBJ1-6; 7 nucleotides line up with TRBD1. With 3 bases clipped from V and 6 bases from J, the junction kept 8 bases outside the gene matches. This CDR3 region has 15 residues. Germline assignment: CDR1 DFQATT and CDR2 SNEGSKA (reference sequence). The CDR3 is CSASRVGDSNSPLHF. The CDR3 DNA reads as TGCAGTGCTAGTAGGGTTGGGGACAGTAATTCACCCCTCCACTTT.

As to this clonotype: One base away lies a much larger clone, so this may be a sequencing read error. V and J are TRBV7-8 and TRBJ2-1, with TRBD1 matching 8 bases. Germline V lookup: CDR1 SGHVS, CDR2 FQNEAQ. This CDR3 comprises 14 residues. The J segment lost 5 bases and the V segment lost 3 bases, leaving 3 bases of the junction unmatched. The DNA of the CDR3 is TGTGCCAGCAGCTTTCAGGGGGCCCACAATGAGCAGTTCTTC. It translates to CASSFQGAHNEQFF.

This clonotype was observed at least ten times. This sequence joins TRBV6-1 and TRBJ2-5, with D unclear. In germline, CDR1 is MNHNS, CDR2 SASEGT. The length of the CDR3 is 10 residues. The V end was cut by 9 bases, the J end by 2 bases, with 4 bases between. The CDR3: CASYQETQYF. The CDR3 bases are TGTGCCAGTTATCAAGAGACCCAGTACTTC.

The chain joins TRBV3-1 to TRBJ2-1; 10 bases are shared with TRBD2. V shed 2 bases and J 4 bases; nucleotides not matched to a gene: 5. From germline, CDR1 is LGHDT and CDR2 YNNKEL (reference sequence). The CDR3 length is 16 residues. The CDR3 coding sequence is TGTGCCAGCAGCCAACCCACTAGCGGGGCGTACAATGAGCAGTTCTTC. Translated, it gives CASSQPTSGAYNEQFF.

At least ten counts were recorded for this clonotype. The chain is built from TRBV27 and TRBJ2-3; D not certain. The length of the CDR3 is 17 residues. Trimming left V 6 bases short and J 7 bases short, with 26 bases between. CDR1 is MNHEY and CDR2 is SMNVEV in the germline V gene (reference sequence). CDR3 nucleotide sequence: TGTGCCAGCAGCCCCCGGAAGCGTTTAGGCATCTATAATACGCAGTATTTT. This gives the protein CASSPRKRLGIYNTQYF.

The V and J genes are TRBV28 and TRBJ1-3; the match to TRBD1 covers 7 bases. The trim removed 6 bases at V and 0 bases at J, leaving 8 bases unmatched. The germline V gene encodes CDR1 MDHEN and CDR2 SYDVKM. The CDR3 is made up of 16 amino acids. The CDR3 DNA reads TGTGCCAGCAGGCCATCAGGACAGGCCTCTGGAAACACCATATATTTT. Amino acid sequence: CASRPSGQASGNTIYF. Combining the CDR3 with reference TRBV28 and TRBJ1-3 gives the whole variable domain DVKVTQSSRYLVKRTGEKVFLECVQDMDHENMFWYRQDPGLGLRLIYFSYDVKMKEKGDIPEGYSVSREKKERFSLILESASTNQTSMYLCASRPSGQASGNTIYFGEGSWLTVV.

This clonotype was detected a few times. The genes are TRBV4-1 and TRBJ1-5, with D hard to call. Trimming removed 0 bases at V and 0 bases at J, with 6 bases between. The germline gives CDR1 MGHRA, CDR2 YSYEKL. The CDR3 spans 15 residues. CDR3 loop: CASSQDRNSNQPQHF. The CDR3 DNA reads as TGCGCCAGCAGCCAAGACAGAAATAGCAATCAGCCCCAGCATTTT.

The sample holds many counts of this clonotype. V usage is TRBV6-4 and J usage is TRBJ2-1; 12 positions agree with TRBD2. CDR1 is MRHNA, CDR2 SNTAGT, per germline. The CDR3 has 13 amino acids. The V segment lost 6 bases and the J segment 9 bases; nucleotides outside the gene matches: 3. As DNA, the CDR3 is TGTGCCAGCAGGCAGACTAGCGGGAGTGAGCAGTTCTTC. It translates to CASRQTSGSEQFF.

This clonotype was seen only a few times. The rearrangement links TRBV7-2 to TRBJ2-3; TRBD1 matches at 9 bases. Germline trimming cut 6 bases from V and 4 bases from J; bases unmatched to any gene: 8. The germline V gene encodes CDR1 SGHTA and CDR2 FQGNSA. CDR3 length: 15 amino acids. CDR3: CASSRTGGAADTQYF. CDR3 coding DNA: TGTGCCAGCAGTCGTACAGGGGGCGCGGCAGATACGCAGTATTTT.

There are many counts of this clonotype. The chain employs TRBV11-1 and TRBJ2-3; maybe TRBD2 (5 bases). V dropped 4 bases and J dropped 0 bases, with 14 bases sitting between them. The CDR3 covers 16 residues. Germline V gives CDR1 SGHAT, CDR2 FQDESV (reference sequence). The CDR3 sequence is CASSSRKERSTDTQYF. The CDR3, as DNA: TGTGCCAGCAGCTCCCGGAAGGAGCGGAGCACAGATACGCAGTATTTT.

In this sample, this clonotype turned up a few times. CDR3 loop: CASSSRTSGRYEQYF. The CDR3 DNA reads as TGTGCCAGCAGTTCCCGGACTAGCGGGCGCTACGAGCAGTACTTC. The chain uses TRBV12-3 or TRBV12-4 and TRBJ2-7; 11 bases line up with TRBD2. This CDR3 contains 15 residues. The trim removed 4 bases at V and 3 bases at J, leaving 5 bases unmatched.

This clonotype was counted ten times or more. V and J are TRBV20-1 and TRBJ1-5; 7 bases line up with TRBD1. Trimming took 3 bases from V and 2 from J; bases not matched to a gene: 4. CDR3 length equals 14 residues. Per germline, CDR1 DFQATT and CDR2 SNEGSKA (reference sequence). The CDR3 nucleotides are TGCAGTGCTAGTTCAGGGGGAGGCAATCAGCCCCAGCATTTT. Translation: CSASSGGGNQPQHF.

The chain recombines TRBV5-1 with TRBJ2-3; D remains ambiguous. The CDR3 runs 15 residues. V dropped 4 bases and J dropped 5 bases, with 17 bases sitting between them. CDR1 and CDR2 (germline): SGHRS, YFSETQ. CDR3 in amino acids: CASSPRPGVEDTQYF. CDR3 nucleotide sequence: TGCGCCAGCAGCCCCCGTCCGGGTGTAGAAGATACGCAGTATTTT.

This clonotype was detected ten times or more. The chain has TRBV6-6 and TRBJ1-4, with 8 bases fitting TRBD1. Germline CDR1 MNHNY, CDR2 SVGAGI (reference sequence). Trimming at V came to 0 bases and at J to 7 bases, leaving 4 bases not matched to a gene. This CDR3 is built from 15 residues. CDR3 sequence reads: CASSYSGDRFEKLFF. The DNA for the CDR3 is TGTGCCAGCAGTTACTCGGGGGACAGGTTTGAAAAACTGTTTTTT.

V is TRBV3-1 and J is TRBJ2-5; no reliable D call. With 3 bases removed from V and 0 bases from J, the gap between germline ends came to 2 bases. The length of the CDR3 is 12 residues. Germline CDR1 LGHDT, CDR2 YNNKEL (reference sequence). CDR3 in amino acids: CASSHNQETQYF. CDR3 sequence (DNA): TGTGCCAGCAGCCACAACCAAGAGACCCAGTACTTC.

CDR3 protein: CASSDHRESYNEQFF. The CDR3 DNA reads TGTGCCAGCAGTGATCACAGGGAGTCCTACAATGAGCAGTTCTTC. The chain has TRBV28 and TRBJ2-1; possibly TRBD1 for D (6 bases). The CDR3 sequence is 15 residues long. V shed 5 bases and J shed 1 base, with 12 bases lying between them. The germline V gene has CDR1 MDHEN and CDR2 SYDVKM.

This clonotype was counted many times. The chain uses TRBV4-2 and TRBJ2-5; 12 bases are a match to TRBD2. This CDR3 contains 15 residues. J gave up 2 bases and V 5 bases, and 3 bases lay outside the gene matches. The germline V gene has CDR1 LGHNA and CDR2 YNFKEQ. The CDR3: CASSGTSGQQETQYF. The DNA for the CDR3 is TGTGCCAGCAGCGGGACTAGCGGGCAGCAAGAGACCCAGTACTTC.

The rearrangement links TRBV28 to TRBJ1-5; 7 bases align to TRBD1. Germline V CDR1 and CDR2: MDHEN, SYDVKM. Trimming at V came to 5 bases and at J to 3 bases, leaving 10 bases not matched to a gene. The CDR3 has 16 amino acids. The CDR3 nucleotides are TGTGCCAGCAGTCGCCTCGGACAGGCTGACAATCAGCCCCAGCATTTT. Its protein product is CASSRLGQADNQPQHF.

This chain connects TRBV2 to TRBJ2-1; D gene unclear. CDR1 is SNHLY, CDR2 FYNNEI, per germline. The CDR3 spans 16 residues. Trimming pared 2 bases from V and 12 bases from J, leaving 23 bases between. The CDR3 bases are TGTGCCAGCAGTGAAAGTCGACCTCCGTTGGGCGGCGGGCAGTTCTTC. The encoded protein is CASSESRPPLGGGQFF.

This clonotype has ten or more counts. The rearrangement uses TRBV9 and TRBJ2-1, with TRBD2 identical over 11 bases. The CDR3 totals 19 residues. Germline V gene lookup returns CDR1 SGDLS and CDR2 YYNGEE. J gave up 1 base and V 0 bases, and 9 bases lay outside the gene matches. The CDR3, as DNA: TGTGCCAGCAGCGTAGCTAGCGGGAGGTCCACGCTGTCCTACAATGAGCAGTTCTTC. Translating it yields CASSVASGRSTLSYNEQFF. Complete variable domain (other parts from reference TRBV9 and TRBJ2-1): DSGVTQTPKHLITATGQRVTLRCSPRSGDLSVYWYQQSLDQGLQFLIQYYNGEERAKGNILERFSAQQFPDLHSELNLSSLELGDSALYFCASSVASGRSTLSYNEQFFGPGTRLTVL.

This clonotype was picked up many times. The V gene is TRBV29-1, the J gene TRBJ1-1, with 7 positions matching TRBD1. Losses at the gene ends were 6 bases for V and 2 bases for J; bases not matched to a gene: 3. This CDR3 is 12 amino acids long. Germline V gene data show CDR1 as SQVTM and CDR2 as ANQGSEA. This chain's CDR3 is CSVDRDNTEAFF. As DNA, the CDR3 is TGCAGCGTCGACAGGGACAACACTGAAGCTTTCTTT.